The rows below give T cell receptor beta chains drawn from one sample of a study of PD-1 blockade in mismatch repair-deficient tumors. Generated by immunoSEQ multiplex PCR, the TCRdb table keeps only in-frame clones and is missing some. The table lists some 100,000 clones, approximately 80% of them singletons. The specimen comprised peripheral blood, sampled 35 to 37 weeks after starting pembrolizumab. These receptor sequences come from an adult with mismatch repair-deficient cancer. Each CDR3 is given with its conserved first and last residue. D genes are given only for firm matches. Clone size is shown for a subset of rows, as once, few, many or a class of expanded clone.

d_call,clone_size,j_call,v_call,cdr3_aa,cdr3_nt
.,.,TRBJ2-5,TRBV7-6,CASSFVVTETQYF,TGTGCCAGCAGCTTTGTAGTAACGGAGACCCAGTACTTC
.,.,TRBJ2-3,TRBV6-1,CASTAPSRTDTQYF,TGTGCCAGCACAGCCCCCTCCCGCACAGATACGCAGTATTTT
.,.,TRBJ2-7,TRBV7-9,CASSLDQGGEQYF,TGTGCCAGCAGCTTAGACCAAGGGGGCGAGCAGTACTTC
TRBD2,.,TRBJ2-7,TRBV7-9,CASSAGTSGYEQYF,TGTGCCAGCAGCGCCGGGACTAGCGGGTACGAGCAGTACTTC
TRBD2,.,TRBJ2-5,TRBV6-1,CASSEGMSGRAGETQYF,TGTGCCAGCAGTGAAGGTATGAGCGGGAGGGCCGGAGAGACCCAGTACTTC
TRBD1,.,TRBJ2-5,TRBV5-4,CASSTDRAETQYF,TGTGCCAGCAGCACGGACAGGGCGGAGACCCAGTACTTC
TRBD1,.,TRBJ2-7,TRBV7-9,CASRLGTAYEQHF,TGTGCCAGCAGATTAGGGACAGCCTACGAGCAGCACTTC
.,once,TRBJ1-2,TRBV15,CATSRDHSGDYGYTF,TGTGCCACCAGCAGAGATCACAGTGGGGACTATGGCTACACCTTC
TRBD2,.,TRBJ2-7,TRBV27,CASSLSRTSFEQYF,TGTGCCAGCAGTTTAAGTAGGACTAGTTTCGAGCAGTACTTC
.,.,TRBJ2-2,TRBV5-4,CASSLGGRGRVTGELFF,TGTGCCAGCAGCTTAGGAGGAAGGGGCCGTGTCACCGGGGAGCTGTTTTTT
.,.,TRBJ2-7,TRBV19,CASSISQAVDPYEQYF,TGTGCCAGTAGTATATCCCAGGCCGTGGATCCGTACGAGCAGTACTTC
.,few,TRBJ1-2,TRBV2,CASSLITGRVIGYTF,TGTGCCAGCAGTCTCATAACAGGGAGAGTAATAGGCTACACCTTC
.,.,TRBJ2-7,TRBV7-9,CASSLSRDAGFNEQYF,TGTGCCAGCAGCTTATCCCGGGACGCCGGGTTCAACGAGCAGTACTTC
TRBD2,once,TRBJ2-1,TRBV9,CASSFGLAGSPEQFF,TGTGCCAGCAGCTTCGGACTAGCGGGATCCCCTGAGCAGTTCTTC
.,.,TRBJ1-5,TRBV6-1,CASARNFDQPQHF,TGTGCCAGCGCCCGAAACTTTGATCAGCCCCAGCATTTT
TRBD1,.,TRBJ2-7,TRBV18,CASSPPVTGFYEQYF,TGTGCCAGCTCACCACCTGTGACAGGGTTCTACGAGCAGTACTTC
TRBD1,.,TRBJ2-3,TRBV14,CASSLRTGPDTQYF,TGTGCCAGCAGCCTTAGGACAGGACCAGATACGCAGTATTTT
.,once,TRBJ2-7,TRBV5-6,CASSLAPRSSYEQYF,TGTGCCAGCAGCTTGGCCCCACGAAGCTCCTACGAGCAGTACTTC
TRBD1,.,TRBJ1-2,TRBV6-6,CASSTGQNYGYTF,TGTGCCAGCAGTACGGGACAGAACTATGGCTACACCTTC
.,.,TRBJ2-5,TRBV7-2,CASTLGVEGVLSEETQYF,TGTGCCAGCACCCTAGGTGTGGAGGGGGTTTTATCCGAAGAGACCCAGTACTTC
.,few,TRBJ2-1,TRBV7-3,CASSFQRSPYNEQFF,TGTGCCAGCAGCTTTCAGAGGTCCCCCTACAATGAGCAGTTCTTC
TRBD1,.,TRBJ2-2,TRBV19,CASSIPGQGNGELFF,TGTGCCAGTAGTATACCGGGACAGGGCAACGGGGAGCTGTTTTTT
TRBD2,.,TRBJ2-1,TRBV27,CASSTGTSGSNEQFF,TGTGCCAGCAGCACCGGGACTAGCGGGAGCAATGAGCAGTTCTTC
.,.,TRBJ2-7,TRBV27,CASSVPGLPAQYF,TGTGCCAGCAGTGTACCGGGACTCCCTGCGCAGTACTTC
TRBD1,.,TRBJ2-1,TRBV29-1,CSVPGQGNNEQFF,TGCAGCGTGCCGGGACAGGGGAACAATGAGCAGTTCTTC
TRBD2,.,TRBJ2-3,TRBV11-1,CASSHGTSGHTDTQYF,TGTGCCAGCAGCCACGGGACTAGCGGACACACAGATACGCAGTATTTT
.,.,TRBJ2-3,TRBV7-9,CASSSVIPGDTQYF,TGTGCCAGCAGCTCCGTTATTCCGGGGGATACGCAGTATTTT
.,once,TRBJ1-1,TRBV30,CAWRGSTEAFF,TGTGCCTGGAGGGGGAGCACTGAAGCTTTCTTT
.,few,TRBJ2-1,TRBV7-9,CASSLARVTRNEQFF,TGTGCCAGCAGCTTAGCTCGCGTCACGCGGAATGAGCAGTTCTTC
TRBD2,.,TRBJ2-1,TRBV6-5,CASSYSTSGRPNEQFF,TGTGCCAGCAGTTACTCAACTAGCGGGAGGCCCAATGAGCAGTTCTTC
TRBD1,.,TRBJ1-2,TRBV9,CASSEGARSYGYTF,TGTGCCAGCAGTGAGGGGGCGAGGAGCTATGGCTACACCTTC
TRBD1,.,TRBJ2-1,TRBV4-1,CASSRLGQGANEQFF,TGCGCCAGCAGTAGATTGGGACAGGGGGCGAATGAGCAGTTCTTC
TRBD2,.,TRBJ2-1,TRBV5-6,CASSWGTGSGRNEQFF,TGTGCCAGCAGCTGGGGGACTGGCAGCGGGAGGAATGAGCAGTTCTTC
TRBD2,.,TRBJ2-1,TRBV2,CASSGGSGGYNEQFF,TGTGCCAGCAGTGGGGGTAGCGGGGGTTACAATGAGCAGTTCTTC
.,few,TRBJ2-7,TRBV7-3,CASSLRPDYEQYF,TGTGCCAGCAGCTTAAGGCCAGACTACGAGCAGTACTTC
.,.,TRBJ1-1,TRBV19,CASSIDRGGTEAFF,TGTGCCAGTAGTATAGATAGGGGAGGCACTGAAGCTTTCTTT
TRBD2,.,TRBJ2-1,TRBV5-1,CASSSGTSGRKIPDEQFF,TGCGCCAGCAGCTCCGGGACTAGCGGGAGAAAAATCCCTGATGAGCAGTTCTTC
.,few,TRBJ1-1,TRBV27,CASGWGGGTEAFF,TGTGCCAGCGGGTGGGGGGGTGGCACTGAAGCTTTCTTT
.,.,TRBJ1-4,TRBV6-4,CASSDLQGNEKLFF,TGTGCCAGCAGTGACTTACAGGGAAATGAAAAACTGTTTTTT
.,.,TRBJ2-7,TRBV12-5,CASGRGLDSYEQYF,TGTGCTAGTGGTCGTGGACTGGATTCCTACGAGCAGTACTTC
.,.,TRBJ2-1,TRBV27,CASSSQGSYNEQFF,TGTGCCAGCAGTTCCCAGGGGTCCTACAATGAGCAGTTCTTC
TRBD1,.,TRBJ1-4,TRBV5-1,CASSPTGGEKLFF,TGCGCCAGCAGCCCGACAGGGGGTGAAAAACTGTTTTTT
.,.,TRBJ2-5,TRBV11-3,CASSQRGTVQETQYF,TGTGCCAGCAGCCAACGGGGGACGGTCCAAGAGACCCAGTACTTC
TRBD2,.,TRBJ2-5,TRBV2,CASSGGGAAETQYF,TGTGCCAGCAGTGGGGGAGGGGCGGCTGAGACCCAGTACTTC
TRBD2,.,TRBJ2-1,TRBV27,CASSSTLGGASGRDLPYNEQFF,TGTGCCAGCAGTTCAACCCTAGGAGGGGCTAGCGGGAGGGATCTCCCCTACAATGAGCAGTTCTTC
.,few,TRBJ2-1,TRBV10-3,CAIGTTNEQFF,TGTGCCATCGGTACAACCAATGAGCAGTTCTTC
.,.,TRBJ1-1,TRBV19,CASSTRTGSGTEAFF,TGTGCCAGTAGTACCCGTACAGGGTCGGGCACTGAAGCTTTCTTT
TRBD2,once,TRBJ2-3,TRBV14,CASSQRVGLAGEGTQYF,TGTGCCAGCAGCCAGAGGGTAGGGCTAGCGGGAGAGGGTACGCAGTATTTT
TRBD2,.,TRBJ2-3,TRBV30,CAWGSGLAGGSTDTQYF,TGTGCCTGGGGTAGCGGGCTGGCGGGAGGTTCCACAGATACGCAGTATTTT
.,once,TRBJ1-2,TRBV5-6,CASSLGTVYGYTF,TGTGCCAGCAGCTTGGGGACGGTCTATGGCTACACCTTC